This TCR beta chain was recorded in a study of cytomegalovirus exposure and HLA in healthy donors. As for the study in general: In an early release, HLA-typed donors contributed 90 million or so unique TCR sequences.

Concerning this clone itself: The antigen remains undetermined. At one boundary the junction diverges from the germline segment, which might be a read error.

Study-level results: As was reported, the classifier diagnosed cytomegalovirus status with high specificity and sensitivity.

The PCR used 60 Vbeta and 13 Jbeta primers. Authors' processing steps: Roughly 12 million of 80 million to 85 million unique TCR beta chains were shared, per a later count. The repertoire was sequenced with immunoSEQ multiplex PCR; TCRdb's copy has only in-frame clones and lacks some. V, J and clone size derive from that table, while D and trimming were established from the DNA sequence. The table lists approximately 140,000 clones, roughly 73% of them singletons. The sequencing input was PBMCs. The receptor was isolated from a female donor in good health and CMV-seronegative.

The CDR3 sequence: CSSSFTRDSNQPQHF. CDR3 coding DNA: TGTTCCAGCAGCTTTACCAGGGATAGCAATCAGCCCCAGCATTTT. This chain connects TRBV7-9 to TRBJ1-5; D is perhaps TRBD1 (5 bases). CDR3 length: 15 residues. The V gene's germline CDR1 is SEHNR and CDR2 FQNEAQ (reference sequence).